What follows is one T cell receptor (beta chain) and its context. Its antigen remains unidentified. The junction and the germline gene differ at one end; a read error may be behind it. The data derive from a study of cytomegalovirus exposure and HLA in healthy donors. Study overall: Earlier findings included 90 million to 120 million unique TCR beta sequences obtained from about 180 million T cells.

Germline V gene data show CDR1 as PRHDT and CDR2 as FYEKMQ (reference sequence). The CDR3 is 15 amino acids. Researchers ran the PCR with 60 Vbeta and 13 Jbeta primers. Profiled with immunoSEQ multiplex PCR; TCRdb holds only in-frame clones, not every one. The table has more than 250,000 clones, around 90% seen once. General study points: TCR beta sequences numbering fewer than 20,000 were associated with HLA alleles at 0.05 false discovery rate in a later analysis. Published work reported that the classifier diagnosed cytomegalovirus status with high specificity and sensitivity.

This TCR was recovered from a woman between 18 and 30 years old in good health and CMV-seronegative. The sequenced material came from PBMCs. The rearrangement links TRBV13 to TRBJ2-7; 9 positions agree with TRBD2. CDR3 protein: CASSLGSTSGYEQYF. In DNA form, the CDR3 reads TGTGCCAGCAGCCTAGGATCGACTAGCGGATACGAGCAGTACTTC.